The T cell receptor beta chain described here comes from a study of blood T cell repertoires in COVID-19. CDR1 and CDR2 (germline): SGHAT, FQNNGV. V shed 2 bases and J shed 4 bases, with 17 bases lying between them. The CDR3 covers 16 residues. In the original analysis: Amplified reference gene primers provided the basis for estimating nucleated cell counts. Produced via immunoSEQ multiplex PCR; TCRdb's table is partial and in-frame only. That table supplies the V and J calls and clone size; D and trimming were determined from the DNA. The top ten hold approximately 0.75% of the sample, which has 190,000 or so clones, less than 90% seen once.

The source material was peripheral blood. The chain recombines TRBV11-2 with TRBJ1-2, with D possibly TRBD1 on 6 matching bases. This receptor was taken from a woman in her 70s with acute or convalescent COVID-19. CDR3 residues: CASSLLGPGVGYGYTF. The CDR3 region has the DNA TGTGCCAGCAGCTTACTCGGTCCAGGGGTCGGCTATGGCTACACCTTC.